A single sample gave rise to the 25 T cell receptor beta chains below, sequenced in a study of CD8+ T cells in alopecia areata. RNA extraction was followed by reverse transcription into cDNA, which acted as the sequencing template. Libraries were prepared by immunoSEQ multiplex PCR; TCRdb keeps only in-frame clonotypes and omits some of them. The data contain approximately 120,000 clones, 47% of them seen just once; the ten biggest clones take up about 11%. Sequencing was performed on NKG2D-low CD8+ T cells sorted from blood. The receptors stem from a human donor with alopecia areata.

This clone was picked up a small number of times. The CDR3 sequence: CSVLAYEQFF. For the CDR3, the DNA is TGCAGCGTATTAGCCTATGAGCAGTTCTTC. V usage is TRBV29-1 and J usage is TRBJ2-1; D unclear. The length of the CDR3 is 10 residues. Trimming took 6 bases from V and 8 from J, leaving 8 bases between them. Germline CDR1 reads SQVTM; CDR2 reads ANQGSEA.

This chain's CDR3 is CASSLLDTDTQYF. For the CDR3, the DNA is TGTGCCAGCAGTTTATTGGACACAGATACGCAGTATTTT. The J gene is TRBJ2-3, the V gene TRBV27; unclear D gene. V was cut by 1 base and J by 2 bases, with 4 bases left in between. Germline CDR1 reads MNHEY; CDR2 reads SMNVEV (reference sequence). This CDR3 has 13 residues.

This clone was counted only a few times. V gene TRBV29-1 combines with J gene TRBJ2-1, with D perhaps TRBD1 (6 bases). This CDR3 region has 12 residues. V was trimmed by 3 bases and J by 7 bases, leaving 10 bases between them. Germline V CDR1 and CDR2: SQVTM, ANQGSEA. The CDR3 bases are TGCAGCGTTGACTCCGGACAGAATGAGCAGTTCTTC. Amino acid sequence: CSVDSGQNEQFF.

The chain employs TRBV7-2 and TRBJ2-3, with TRBD2 identical over 11 bases. The CDR3 consists of 16 residues. The germline V gene encodes CDR1 SGHTA and CDR2 FQGNSA. Losses at the gene ends were 7 bases for V and 2 bases for J; bases not matched to a gene: 8. DNA of the CDR3: TGTGCCAGCACCCCGGGACTAGCGGCTATCACAGATACGCAGTATTTT. This encodes CASTPGLAAITDTQYF.

This clone was detected only a few times. The V and J genes are TRBV9 and TRBJ2-7, with 7 positions matching TRBD2. Germline V lookup: CDR1 SGDLS, CDR2 YYNGEE. J gave up 7 bases and V 3 bases, and 7 bases lay outside the gene matches. This CDR3 is built from 13 residues. As DNA, the CDR3 is TGTGCCAGCAGCGAAAGGCGGGGAGGGGAGCAGTACTTC. Its translation: CASSERRGGEQYF. The complete variable domain, with remaining parts taken from reference TRBV9 and TRBJ2-7, reads DSGVTQTPKHLITATGQRVTLRCSPRSGDLSVYWYQQSLDQGLQFLIQYYNGEERAKGNILERFSAQQFPDLHSELNLSSLELGDSALYFCASSERRGGEQYFGPGTRLTVT.

There are a few counts of this clone. This chain joins TRBV30 and TRBJ2-1; maybe TRBD2 (5 bases). Germline V gene data show CDR1 as GTSNPN and CDR2 as SVGIG (reference sequence). V gave up 0 bases and J gave up 10 bases, with 22 bases separating them. The CDR3 runs to 16 residues. The CDR3 is CAWSVLPGRAEDEQFF. The DNA of the CDR3 is TGTGCCTGGAGTGTATTGCCTGGTCGAGCGGAAGACGAGCAGTTCTTC.

CDR3 DNA sequence: TGTGCCTGGATGTGGGGTAACGATACGCAGTATTTT. Protein sequence: CAWMWGNDTQYF. V and J are TRBV30 and TRBJ2-3; no firm D call. Looked up from germline, CDR1 is GTSNPN and CDR2 is SVGIG (reference sequence). Trimming took 4 bases from V and 6 from J, leaving 11 bases between them. This CDR3 is 12 amino acids long.

The genes are TRBV29-1 and TRBJ2-7; 8 nucleotides line up with TRBD1. Germline V gene sequence: CDR1 SQVTM, CDR2 ANQGSEA. With 5 bases clipped from V and 8 bases from J, the junction kept 17 bases outside the gene matches. There are 15 residues in the CDR3. The CDR3 nucleotides read TGCAGCGTTACCCCCTCGGGGCAGGGGGCGAAGAAGCAGTACTTC. Translated: CSVTPSGQGAKKQYF.

The J gene is TRBJ2-5, the V gene TRBV5-1; no reliable D call. The V end lost 0 bases, the J end lost 5 bases, and 5 bases lay between the germline ends. The CDR3 is 12 residues long. Germline CDR1 SGHRS, CDR2 YFSETQ. The CDR3, as DNA: TGCGCCAGCAGCTTGGAAGGGGAGACCCAGTACTTC. As protein: CASSLEGETQYF.

The chain recombines TRBV29-1 with TRBJ1-1, with D possibly matching TRBD1 (5 bases). Between the trimmed V and J ends, which lost 3 bases and 0 bases, there was a span of 11 bases. Germline CDR1 reads SQVTM; CDR2 reads ANQGSEA. This CDR3 is 14 amino acids long. CDR3 loop: CSVETANLNTEAFF. The CDR3 DNA reads TGCAGCGTTGAGACAGCTAATTTGAACACTGAAGCTTTCTTT.

This clone was seen only once. The V gene is TRBV29-1, the J gene TRBJ2-3; D is possibly TRBD1 or TRBD2 (5 bases each). Trimming removed 7 bases from V and 3 bases from J, with 17 bases in between. The CDR3 is 14 residues long. Germline V gene data show CDR1 as SQVTM and CDR2 as ANQGSEA. DNA of the CDR3: TGCAGCGCTGGGGTCGGGGCGAGGACAGATACGCAGTATTTT. Residues: CSAGVGARTDTQYF.

In the case of this clone: A junction end diverges from the germline sequence, so it may reflect a read error. The chain has TRBV30 and TRBJ2-5; no firm D call. This CDR3 has 12 amino acids. CDR1 GTSNPN and CDR2 SVGIG come from the germline V gene (reference sequence). The CDR3 bases are TGTGCCCGGGCAGGATCCCAAGGGACCCAGTACTTC. This codes for CARAGSQGTQYF.

The rearrangement uses TRBV7-9 and TRBJ2-7, with D tentatively TRBD1 (5 bases). This CDR3 spans 14 amino acids. V was shortened by 0 bases and J by 3 bases, with 9 bases between the two germline ends. Germline CDR1 SEHNR, CDR2 FQNEAQ (reference sequence). CDR3: CASSLAGRDYEQYF. As DNA, the CDR3 is TGTGCCAGCAGCTTAGCAGGCAGGGACTACGAGCAGTACTTC.

The rearrangement uses TRBV6-1 and TRBJ2-7, with D perhaps matching TRBD2 (6 bases). The CDR3 has 10 amino acids. V gave up 10 bases and J gave up 3 bases, with 7 bases separating them. CDR1 and CDR2 (germline): MNHNS, SASEGT. The CDR3 loop is CATGSYEQYF. CDR3 bases: TGTGCCACCGGGAGCTACGAGCAGTACTTC.

The sample holds a few counts of this clone. The rearrangement uses TRBV29-1 and TRBJ1-2, with D possibly matching TRBD1 (6 bases). CDR1 is SQVTM, CDR2 ANQGSEA, per germline. V was pared by 3 bases and J by 0 bases, with 14 bases between. CDR3 length: 15 residues. This CDR3 is CSVDDRKTTNYGYTF. The DNA of the CDR3 is TGCAGCGTTGACGACAGGAAAACAACTAACTATGGCTACACCTTC.

The V gene is TRBV29-1, the J gene TRBJ1-2; D ambiguous. Trimming shortened V by 5 bases and J by 5 bases, and 18 bases separated the two germline ends. The CDR3 is made up of 14 amino acids. Germline CDR1 reads SQVTM; CDR2 reads ANQGSEA. In DNA, the CDR3 is TGCAGCGTTTCCGAGGCCACGGGGTCTTATGGCTACACCTTC. This gives the protein CSVSEATGSYGYTF.

The chain couples TRBV2 to TRBJ1-2, with 7 bases aligning to TRBD1. This CDR3 contains 9 residues. Germline CDR1 and CDR2: SNHLY and FYNNEI. The CDR3 region has the DNA TGTGTCAGGGGGTCCGGCTACACCTTC. This codes for CVRGSGYTF.

V usage is TRBV27 and J usage is TRBJ1-1; 7 bases line up with TRBD1. This CDR3 contains 13 residues. Per germline, CDR1 MNHEY and CDR2 SMNVEV (reference sequence). The trim removed 2 bases at V and 9 bases at J, leaving 6 bases unmatched. Here the CDR3 reads CASSLRSGGKAFF. The DNA of the CDR3 is TGTGCCAGCAGTTTAAGGTCAGGGGGTAAAGCTTTCTTT.

This clone was seen a handful of times. The chain is built from TRBV29-1 and TRBJ1-2; D not certain. Between the trimmed V and J ends, which lost 8 bases and 4 bases, there was a span of 11 bases. The CDR3 consists of 11 residues. Germline lookup yields CDR1 SQVTM and CDR2 ANQGSEA. CDR3 in DNA: TGCAGCACCACAGAGATCTATGGCTACACCTTC. Its translation: CSTTEIYGYTF.

This clone was picked up one time. The genes are TRBV30 and TRBJ2-5; 11 nucleotides agree with TRBD2. The germline V gene has CDR1 GTSNPN and CDR2 SVGIG (reference sequence). The CDR3 is 16 amino acids. The junction had 8 bases not matched to a gene; V was cut back by 2 bases and J by 3 bases. The CDR3 reads CAWSPEGTSGKETQYF. The CDR3, as DNA: TGTGCCTGGAGTCCGGAAGGGACTAGCGGTAAAGAGACCCAGTACTTC. Complete variable domain (other parts from reference TRBV30 and TRBJ2-5): SQTIHQWPATLVQPVGSPLSLECTVEGTSNPNLYWYRQAAGRGLQLLFYSVGIGQISSEVPQNLSASRPQDRQFILSSKKLLLSDSGFYLCAWSPEGTSGKETQYFGPGTRLLVL.

This clone was observed a handful of times. The CDR3 DNA reads TGTGCCATCAGTGATTCTTCGGAGACCCAGTACTTC. This sequence encodes CAISDSSETQYF. The J gene is TRBJ2-5, the V gene TRBV10-3, with D hard to call. Looked up from germline, CDR1 is ENHRY and CDR2 is SYGVKD. This CDR3 has 12 amino acids. V dropped 3 bases and J dropped 5 bases, with 7 bases sitting between them.

About this clone: This sample includes further DNA sequences coding for the same CDR3. This sequence joins TRBV29-1 and TRBJ1-2, with D unresolved. Germline assignment: CDR1 SQVTM and CDR2 ANQGSEA. V dropped 1 base and J dropped 5 bases, with 2 bases sitting between them. CDR3 length: 10 amino acids. CDR3 sequence reads: CSVEGYGYTF. CDR3 in DNA: TGCAGCGTTGAAGGTTATGGCTACACCTTC.

This chain connects TRBV19 to TRBJ2-7; D is unresolved. V was shortened by 5 bases and J by 6 bases, with 14 bases between the two germline ends. Germline assignment: CDR1 LNHDA and CDR2 SQIVND (reference sequence). CDR3 length: 13 amino acids. For the CDR3, the DNA is TGTGCCAGTAGTCTCGGTAGGACGCGCGAGCAGTACTTC. Its translation: CASSLGRTREQYF.

This clone has a handful of counts. The rearrangement uses TRBV29-1 and TRBJ2-1; D uncertain. The CDR3 spans 12 residues. The V and J ends lost 5 bases and 5 bases respectively, with 10 bases between them. Germline V gene data show CDR1 as SQVTM and CDR2 as ANQGSEA. CDR3 in DNA: TGCAGCGTTCTAGAACGCCACAATGAGCAGTTCTTC. Its translation: CSVLERHNEQFF.

This clone was observed a handful of times. The J gene is TRBJ1-2, the V gene TRBV7-9; a possible D gene is TRBD1 (5 bases). The germline V gene encodes CDR1 SEHNR and CDR2 FQNEAQ (reference sequence). CDR3 length equals 12 residues. The V end lost 5 bases, the J end lost 4 bases, and 8 bases lay between the germline ends. The chain's CDR3 is CASSVGTYGYTF. The CDR3 DNA sequence: TGTGCCAGCAGCGTCGGGACCTATGGCTACACCTTC.